The 25 T cell receptor beta chains reported below all come from one sample, sequenced in a study of monozygotic twins with cystic fibrosis. Clones were sequenced by immunoSEQ multiplex PCR, and TCRdb holds only the in-frame ones, with some missing. The data hold approximately 24,000 clones, with roughly 96% observed a single time. The sequenced sample was blood. These receptors were collected from a girl aged 2 to 10 with cystic fibrosis.

V gene TRBV7-9 combines with J gene TRBJ1-1; D gene ambiguous. The CDR3 is 14 residues long. V gave up 5 bases and J gave up 0 bases, with 10 bases separating them. Germline CDR1 reads SEHNR; CDR2 reads FQNEAQ (reference sequence). The CDR3 DNA sequence: TGTGCCAGCAGCCTTATGGGGTTGAACACTGAAGCTTTCTTT. Its protein is CASSLMGLNTEAFF. Supplemented by reference TRBV7-9 and TRBJ1-1, the full variable domain reads DTGVSQNPRHKITKRGQNVTFRCDPISEHNRLYWYRQTLGQGPEFLTYFQNEAQLEKSRLLSDRFSAERPKGSFSTLEIQRTEQGDSAMYLCASSLMGLNTEAFFGQGTRLTVV.

J is TRBJ1-3 and V is TRBV9; TRBD1 aligns across 8 bases. CDR1 is SGDLS and CDR2 is YYNGEE in the germline V gene. Trimming took 4 bases from V and 0 from J; bases not matched to a gene: 9. CDR3 length: 17 amino acids. The DNA for the CDR3 is TGTGCCAGCAGCCCACGCGGACAGGGCCGCTCTGGAAACACCATATATTTT. This translates into CASSPRGQGRSGNTIYF.

This clone showed up just once. The chain is built from TRBV19 and TRBJ2-7; D uncertain. This CDR3 spans 14 amino acids. Germline loops: CDR1 LNHDA, CDR2 SQIVND (reference sequence). The ends were cut back, 4 bases at V and 0 bases at J, with 10 bases in the middle. The CDR3 bases are TGTGCCAGTAGTACCCAGAGATTCTCCTACGAGCAGTACTTC. This encodes CASSTQRFSYEQYF.

The V call is TRBV29-1, the J call TRBJ2-5, with TRBD1 matching over 7 bases. With V trimmed by 4 bases and J by 2 bases, 19 bases remained unmatched. The CDR3 covers 18 residues. Germline assignment: CDR1 SQVTM and CDR2 ANQGSEA. CDR3 nucleotide sequence: TGCAGCGTTGCAGGCCCCGGACGACAGGGCGTAAGACAAGAGACCCAGTACTTC. Its protein product is CSVAGPGRQGVRQETQYF.

The chain is built from TRBV5-1 and TRBJ2-2, with D possibly TRBD1 on 6 matching bases. CDR3 length equals 17 residues. From germline, CDR1 is SGHRS and CDR2 YFSETQ. V lost 3 bases and J 1 base, leaving 16 bases between the germline ends. CDR3 loop: CASSWKTGNLNTGELFF. As DNA, the CDR3 is TGCGCCAGCAGCTGGAAGACAGGAAACTTGAACACCGGGGAGCTGTTTTTT.

The chain combines TRBV10-2 with TRBJ2-7, with 7 bases that match TRBD1. V gave up 7 bases and J gave up 2 bases; unmatched junction bases: 11. Per germline, CDR1 WSHSY and CDR2 SAAADI. The CDR3 loop spans 15 amino acids. CDR3 sequence: CASIRKGATPYEQYF. The CDR3 DNA reads TGCGCCAGCATAAGGAAGGGGGCTACTCCCTACGAGCAGTACTTC.

This chain joins TRBV1 and TRBJ2-3; the table's D call TRBD2 went unverified against the DNA. TRBV1 is a recognized pseudogene. The CDR3 is made up of 16 amino acids. The CDR3 DNA follows: TGCACCAGCAGCCAAGAAGGCGGGAGAACAGAAGATACGCAGTATTTT. It is translated as CTSSQEGGRTEDTQYF.

The J gene is TRBJ1-2, the V gene TRBV6-5, with D uncertain. CDR1 and CDR2 from the germline V gene are MNHEY and SVGAGI. This CDR3 comprises 15 residues. V lost 0 bases and J lost 7, with 15 bases in between. CDR3 sequence: CASSYSMQAAGGYTF. In nucleotides, the CDR3 is TGTGCCAGCAGTTACTCAATGCAGGCCGCGGGTGGCTACACCTTC.

This rearrangement joins TRBV2 to TRBJ2-7; 11 bases match TRBD2. There are 17 residues in the CDR3. Looked up from germline, CDR1 is SNHLY and CDR2 is FYNNEI. J was trimmed by 5 bases and V by 7 bases; bases with no gene match: 16. The CDR3 protein is CASTGLWGKLAGDEQYF. The CDR3 DNA sequence: TGTGCCAGCACCGGATTGTGGGGGAAACTAGCGGGAGACGAGCAGTACTTC.

The rearrangement joins TRBV9 to TRBJ2-7, with 8 bases fitting TRBD1. J gave up 5 bases and V 0 bases, and 1 base lay outside the gene matches. Per the germline V gene, CDR1 is SGDLS and CDR2 is YYNGEE. CDR3 length equals 13 residues. CDR3 sequence (DNA): TGTGCCAGCAGCGTAGACAGGGGGAACGAGCAGTACTTC. This sequence encodes CASSVDRGNEQYF.

The rearrangement uses TRBV9 and TRBJ1-2, with TRBD1 matching 7 bases. Germline V gene data show CDR1 as SGDLS and CDR2 as YYNGEE. With 3 bases clipped from V and 3 bases from J, the junction kept 8 bases outside the gene matches. This CDR3 has 15 amino acids. The CDR3 sequence is CASSAQPGQHYGYTF. CDR3 in DNA: TGTGCCAGCAGCGCCCAGCCGGGACAGCACTATGGCTACACCTTC.

The rearrangement uses TRBV27 and TRBJ2-4; 11 bases map to TRBD2. CDR3 size: 18 residues. Losses at the gene ends were 3 bases for V and 4 bases for J; bases not matched to a gene: 11. Germline V gives CDR1 MNHEY, CDR2 SMNVEV (reference sequence). CDR3 bases: TGTGCCAGCAGTTTGGTTAGAGAACTAGCGGGAGATAAAAACATTCAGTACTTC. It codes for CASSLVRELAGDKNIQYF.

V is TRBV30 and J is TRBJ2-1; 7 bases align to TRBD2. Trimming cost V 0 bases and J 4 bases; bases outside gene matches: 18. From germline, CDR1 is GTSNPN and CDR2 SVGIG (reference sequence). This CDR3 contains 19 residues. This CDR3 is CAWSVLRARRSGQYNEQFF. The DNA of the CDR3 is TGTGCCTGGAGTGTACTGAGGGCACGACGTAGCGGGCAATACAATGAGCAGTTCTTC.

This CDR3 reads CAWSRGQASSYEQYF. Here the CDR3 DNA reads TGTGCCTGGAGTCGAGGACAGGCTAGCTCCTACGAGCAGTACTTC. J is TRBJ2-7 and V is TRBV30; TRBD1 matches 7 bases. Germline trimming cut 2 bases from V and 0 bases from J; bases unmatched to any gene: 7. The germline V gene has CDR1 GTSNPN and CDR2 SVGIG (reference sequence). This CDR3 has 15 residues. Based on the CDR3 plus reference TRBV30 and TRBJ2-7, the full variable domain is SQTIHQWPATLVQPVGSPLSLECTVEGTSNPNLYWYRQAAGRGLQLLFYSVGIGQISSEVPQNLSASRPQDRQFILSSKKLLLSDSGFYLCAWSRGQASSYEQYFGPGTRLTVT.

V gene TRBV11-3 combines with J gene TRBJ2-2; D call uncertain. The CDR3 is 14 amino acids. Per germline, CDR1 SGHNT and CDR2 YENEEA. The V end lost 0 bases, the J end lost 4 bases, and 6 bases lay between the germline ends. The CDR3 region has the DNA TGTGCCAGCAGCTTAGATCTTAGCACCGGGGAGCTGTTTTTT. Translation: CASSLDLSTGELFF. The full variable domain, in which reference TRBV11-3 and TRBJ2-2 provide the parts outside the CDR3, is EAGVVQSPRYKIIEKKQPVAFWCNPISGHNTLYWYLQNLGQGPELLIRYENEEAVDDSQLPKDRFSAERLKGVDSTLKIQPAELGDSAVYLCASSLDLSTGELFFGEGSRLTVL.

The chain joins TRBV18 to TRBJ1-1, with no clear D. Germline CDR1 is KGHSH and CDR2 is LQKENI. V lost 0 bases and J 2 bases, leaving 16 bases between the germline ends. This CDR3 is 17 amino acids long. This CDR3 is CASSPPGSGRINTEAFF. The CDR3 DNA follows: TGTGCCAGCTCACCACCGGGCAGCGGGAGGATAAACACTGAAGCTTTCTTT.

This chain uses TRBV7-9 with TRBJ2-1; no reliable D call. The CDR3 has 11 amino acids. Germline CDR1 is SEHNR and CDR2 is FQNEAQ (reference sequence). The ends were cut back, 6 bases at V and 8 bases at J, with 8 bases in the middle. The CDR3 here is CASRFAHEQFF. In DNA form, the CDR3 reads TGTGCCAGCAGGTTTGCGCATGAGCAGTTCTTC.

The gene calls are TRBV4-3 and TRBJ2-1, with 7 bases matching TRBD2. J was trimmed by 9 bases and V by 4 bases; bases with no gene match: 6. CDR1 LGHNA and CDR2 YSLEER come from the germline V gene. CDR3 size: 13 residues. The CDR3 DNA sequence: TGCGCCAGCAGCCTCCGACTAGCTGGTGAGCAGTTCTTC. Translating gives CASSLRLAGEQFF.

The chain couples TRBV30 to TRBJ1-4; D remains unclear. V lost 0 bases, J lost 4 bases, and 6 bases lay in between. Germline assignment: CDR1 GTSNPN and CDR2 SVGIG (reference sequence). The CDR3 runs 13 residues. CDR3 sequence (DNA): TGTGCCTGGAGTGTATCCTTTAATGAAAAACTGTTTTTT. It specifies CAWSVSFNEKLFF.

The J gene is TRBJ1-1, the V gene TRBV7-9; 8 positions match TRBD1. V gave up 5 bases and J gave up 2 bases; unmatched junction bases: 10. The CDR3 has 16 residues. Germline V CDR1 and CDR2: SEHNR, FQNEAQ (reference sequence). Here the CDR3 reads CASSLSAGQGNTEAFF. CDR3 in DNA: TGTGCCAGCAGCCTGAGTGCCGGACAGGGAAACACTGAAGCTTTCTTT.

The J gene is TRBJ2-7, the V gene TRBV27; TRBD1 is a possible D gene (5 bases). Germline lookup yields CDR1 MNHEY and CDR2 SMNVEV (reference sequence). V lost 0 bases, J lost 7 bases, and 13 bases lay in between. The CDR3 loop spans 14 amino acids. This chain's CDR3 is CASSLSFRVVEQYF. For the CDR3, the DNA is TGTGCCAGCAGTTTATCGTTCAGGGTAGTAGAGCAGTACTTC.

V gene TRBV30 combines with J gene TRBJ1-3, with no clear D. Germline loops: CDR1 GTSNPN, CDR2 SVGIG (reference sequence). The CDR3 consists of 14 residues. V shed 4 bases and J shed 1 base, with 11 bases lying between them. The DNA for the CDR3 is TGTGCCTGGAACAATGCTTATTCTGGAAACACCATATATTTT. Amino acid sequence: CAWNNAYSGNTIYF.

The chain links TRBV29-1 to TRBJ2-7; 7 bases line up with TRBD2. V lost 6 bases to trimming and J lost 3 bases; unmatched junction nucleotides: 5. The germline CDR1 and CDR2 sequences are SQVTM and ANQGSEA. CDR3 length equals 12 residues. The DNA of the CDR3 is TGCAGCGTGCGGGAGACCGGCTACGAGCAGTACTTC. Protein product: CSVRETGYEQYF.

The chain joins TRBV30 to TRBJ2-1; TRBD1 matches at 9 bases. Germline V lookup: CDR1 GTSNPN, CDR2 SVGIG (reference sequence). J lost 0 bases, V lost 0 bases, and 6 bases had no gene match. The CDR3 runs 17 residues. CDR3 nucleotide sequence: TGTGCCTGGAGTGTCAGGACAGGGGCTGTCTCCTACAATGAGCAGTTCTTC. As protein: CAWSVRTGAVSYNEQFF.

The rearrangement uses TRBV5-1 and TRBJ2-7, with a possible D match to TRBD2 (6 bases). The CDR3 is 13 residues long. The V gene lost 7 bases and the J gene lost 2 bases, with 13 bases spanning the gap. The germline V gene encodes CDR1 SGHRS and CDR2 YFSETQ. DNA for the CDR3: TGCGCCAGCTACGGGGAGGCTGCCTACGAGCAGTACTTC. Protein sequence: CASYGEAAYEQYF.